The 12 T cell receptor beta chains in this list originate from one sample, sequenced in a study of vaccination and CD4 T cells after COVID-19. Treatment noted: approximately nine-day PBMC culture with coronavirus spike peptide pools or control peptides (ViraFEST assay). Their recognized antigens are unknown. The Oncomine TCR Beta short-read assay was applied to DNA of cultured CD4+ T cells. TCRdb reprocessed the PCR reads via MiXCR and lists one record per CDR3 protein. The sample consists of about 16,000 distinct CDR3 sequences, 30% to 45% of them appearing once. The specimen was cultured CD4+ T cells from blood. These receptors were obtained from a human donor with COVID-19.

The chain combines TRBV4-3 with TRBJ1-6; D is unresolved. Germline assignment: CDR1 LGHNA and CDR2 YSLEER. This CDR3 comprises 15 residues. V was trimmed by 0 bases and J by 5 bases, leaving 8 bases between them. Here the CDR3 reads CASSQETQDNSPLHF. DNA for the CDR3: TGCGCCAGCAGCCAAGAGACCCAAGATAATTCACCCCTCCACTTT.

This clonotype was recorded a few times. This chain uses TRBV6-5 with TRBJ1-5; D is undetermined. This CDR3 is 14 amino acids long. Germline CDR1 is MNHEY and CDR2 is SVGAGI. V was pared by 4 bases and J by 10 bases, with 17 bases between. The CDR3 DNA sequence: TGTGCCAGCAGTTCGCAACCGGGCCTCATTCCCCAGCATTTT. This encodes CASSSQPGLIPQHF.

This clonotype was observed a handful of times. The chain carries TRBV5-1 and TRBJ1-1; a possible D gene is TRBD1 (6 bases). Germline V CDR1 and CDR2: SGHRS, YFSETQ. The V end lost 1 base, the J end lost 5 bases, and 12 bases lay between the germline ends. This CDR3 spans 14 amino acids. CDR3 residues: CASSLRGARTEAFF. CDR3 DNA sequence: TGCGCCAGCAGCTTGCGGGGGGCGCGAACTGAAGCTTTCTTT.

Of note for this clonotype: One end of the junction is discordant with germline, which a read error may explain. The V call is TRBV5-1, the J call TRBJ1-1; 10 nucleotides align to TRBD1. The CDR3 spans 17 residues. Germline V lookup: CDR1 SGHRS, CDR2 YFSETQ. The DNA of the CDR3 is TGCGCCAGCAGCTTGGTCCCGGGACAGGGGTCGAACGCTGAAGCTTTCTTT. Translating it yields CASSLVPGQGSNAEAFF.

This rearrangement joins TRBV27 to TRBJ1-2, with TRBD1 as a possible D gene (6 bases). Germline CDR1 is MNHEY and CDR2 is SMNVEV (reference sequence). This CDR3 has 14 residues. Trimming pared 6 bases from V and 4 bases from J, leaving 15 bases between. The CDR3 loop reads CASRPDRPSYGYTF. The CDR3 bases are TGTGCCAGCAGACCAGACAGGCCCAGCTATGGCTACACCTTC.

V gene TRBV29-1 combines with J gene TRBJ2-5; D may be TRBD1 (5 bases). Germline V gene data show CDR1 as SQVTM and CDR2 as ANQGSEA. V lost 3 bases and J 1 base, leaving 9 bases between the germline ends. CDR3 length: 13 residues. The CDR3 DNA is TGCAGCGTTGATCAGGGATCCCAAGAGACCCAGTACTTC. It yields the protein CSVDQGSQETQYF.

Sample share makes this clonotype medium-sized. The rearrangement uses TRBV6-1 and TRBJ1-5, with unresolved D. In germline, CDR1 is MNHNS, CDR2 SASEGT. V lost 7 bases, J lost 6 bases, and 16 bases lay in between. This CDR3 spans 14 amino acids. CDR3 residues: CASTPGGLGQPQHF. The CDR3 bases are TGTGCCAGCACCCCGGGAGGGTTAGGTCAGCCCCAGCATTTT.

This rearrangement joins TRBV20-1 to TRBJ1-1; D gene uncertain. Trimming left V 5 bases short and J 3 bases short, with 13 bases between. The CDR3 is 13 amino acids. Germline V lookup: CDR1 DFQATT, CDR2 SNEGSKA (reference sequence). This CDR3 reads CSAVTSLDTEAFF. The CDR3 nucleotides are TGCAGTGCTGTTACAAGTTTGGACACTGAAGCTTTCTTT.

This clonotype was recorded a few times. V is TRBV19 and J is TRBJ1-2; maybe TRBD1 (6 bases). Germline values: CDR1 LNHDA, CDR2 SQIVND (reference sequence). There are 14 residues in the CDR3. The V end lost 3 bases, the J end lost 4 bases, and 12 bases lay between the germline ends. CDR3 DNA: TGTGCCAGTAGTATTCAGGGGAGAAGCTATGGCTACACCTTC. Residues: CASSIQGRSYGYTF.

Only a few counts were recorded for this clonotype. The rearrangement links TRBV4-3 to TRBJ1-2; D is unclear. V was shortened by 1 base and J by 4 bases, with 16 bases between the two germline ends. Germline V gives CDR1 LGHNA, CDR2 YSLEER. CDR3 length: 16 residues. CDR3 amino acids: CASSQGDWSDGYGYTF. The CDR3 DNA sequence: TGCGCCAGCAGCCAAGGTGATTGGTCAGACGGCTATGGCTACACCTTC.

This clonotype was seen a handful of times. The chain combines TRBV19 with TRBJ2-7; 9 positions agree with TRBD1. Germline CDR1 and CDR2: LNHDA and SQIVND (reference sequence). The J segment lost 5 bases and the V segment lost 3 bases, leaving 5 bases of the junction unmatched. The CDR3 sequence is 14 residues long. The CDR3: CASSMEDRGHEQYF. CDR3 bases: TGTGCCAGTAGTATGGAGGACAGGGGACACGAGCAGTACTTC.

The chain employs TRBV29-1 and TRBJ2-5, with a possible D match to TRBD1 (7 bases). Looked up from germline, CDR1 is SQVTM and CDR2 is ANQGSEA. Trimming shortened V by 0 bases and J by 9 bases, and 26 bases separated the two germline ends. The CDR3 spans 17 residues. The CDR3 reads CSVEERGTGQGVWAQYF. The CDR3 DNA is TGCAGCGTTGAAGAGCGTGGGACTGGTCAGGGGGTTTGGGCCCAGTACTTC.